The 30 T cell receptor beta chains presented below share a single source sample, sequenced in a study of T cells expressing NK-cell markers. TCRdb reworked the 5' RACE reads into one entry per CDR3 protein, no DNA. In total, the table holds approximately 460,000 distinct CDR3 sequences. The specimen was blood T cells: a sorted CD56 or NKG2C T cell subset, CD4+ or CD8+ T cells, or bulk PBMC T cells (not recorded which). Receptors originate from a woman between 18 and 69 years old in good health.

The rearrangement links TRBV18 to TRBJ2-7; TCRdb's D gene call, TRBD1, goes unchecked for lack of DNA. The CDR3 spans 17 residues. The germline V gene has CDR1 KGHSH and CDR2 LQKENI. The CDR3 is CASSHIEWGKGNYEQYF.

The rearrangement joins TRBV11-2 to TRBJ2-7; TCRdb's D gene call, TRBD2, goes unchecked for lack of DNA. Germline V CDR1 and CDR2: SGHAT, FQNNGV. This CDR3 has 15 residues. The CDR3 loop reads CASSLGRVSSYEQYF.

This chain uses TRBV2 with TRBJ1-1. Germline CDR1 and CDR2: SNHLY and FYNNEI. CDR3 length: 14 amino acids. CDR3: CASIVRDGSTEAFF.

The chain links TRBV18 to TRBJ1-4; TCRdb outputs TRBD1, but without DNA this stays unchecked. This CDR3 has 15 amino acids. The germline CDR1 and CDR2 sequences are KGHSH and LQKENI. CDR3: CASSRMADRGEKLFF.

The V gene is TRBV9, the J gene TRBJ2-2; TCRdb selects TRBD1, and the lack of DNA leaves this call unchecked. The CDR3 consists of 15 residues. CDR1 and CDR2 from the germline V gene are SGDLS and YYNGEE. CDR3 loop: CASSVGGSGTGELFF.

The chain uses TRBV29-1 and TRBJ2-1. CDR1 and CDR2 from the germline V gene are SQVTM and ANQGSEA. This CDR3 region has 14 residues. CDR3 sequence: CSVHMGGPYNEQFF.

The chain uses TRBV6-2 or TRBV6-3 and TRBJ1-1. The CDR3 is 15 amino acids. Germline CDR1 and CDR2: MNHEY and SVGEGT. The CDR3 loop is CASHSAPPPDTEAFF.

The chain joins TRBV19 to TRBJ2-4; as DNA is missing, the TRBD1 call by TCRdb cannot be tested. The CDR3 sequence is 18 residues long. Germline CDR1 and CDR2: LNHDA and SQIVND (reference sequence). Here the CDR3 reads CASSISGHSGVGKNIQYF.

The CDR3 spells CASSGRDLINTEAFF. The rearrangement uses TRBV6-1 and TRBJ1-1; TCRdb returns TRBD1, unconfirmable since there is no DNA. The CDR3 totals 15 residues. CDR1 is MNHNS and CDR2 is SASEGT in the germline V gene.

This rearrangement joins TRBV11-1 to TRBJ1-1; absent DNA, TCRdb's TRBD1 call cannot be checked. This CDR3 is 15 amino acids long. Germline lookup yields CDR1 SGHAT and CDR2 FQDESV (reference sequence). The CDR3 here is CASSLPRPGRPEAFF.

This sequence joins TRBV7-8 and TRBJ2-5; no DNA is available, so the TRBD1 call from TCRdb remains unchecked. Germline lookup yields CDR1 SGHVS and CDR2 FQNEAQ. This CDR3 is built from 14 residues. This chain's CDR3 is CASRDGTGQETQYF.

CDR3 region: CASSPSGGGSNYGYTF. The gene calls are TRBV7-3 and TRBJ1-2. CDR3 size: 16 residues. CDR1 is SGHTA, CDR2 FQGTGA, per germline.

The CDR3 spells CASRRGGGKNEQFF. The rearrangement links TRBV14 to TRBJ2-1; TCRdb proposes TRBD2, but this gene call is untestable without DNA. CDR3 size: 14 residues. Per the germline V gene, CDR1 is SGHDN and CDR2 is FVKESK.

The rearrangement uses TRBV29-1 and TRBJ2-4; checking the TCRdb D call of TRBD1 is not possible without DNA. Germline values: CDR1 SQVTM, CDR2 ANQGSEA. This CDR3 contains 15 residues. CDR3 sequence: CSAGQGGNAKNIQYF.

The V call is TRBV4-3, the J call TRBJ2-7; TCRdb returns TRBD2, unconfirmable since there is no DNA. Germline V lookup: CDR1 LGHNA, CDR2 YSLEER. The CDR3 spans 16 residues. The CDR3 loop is CASSQGSGTSVYEQYF.

This CDR3 reads CASSPVRGEQFF. The chain couples TRBV7-2 to TRBJ2-1; without DNA, the TCRdb call of TRBD2 cannot be checked. Germline V gene data show CDR1 as SGHTA and CDR2 as FQGNSA. CDR3 size: 12 residues.

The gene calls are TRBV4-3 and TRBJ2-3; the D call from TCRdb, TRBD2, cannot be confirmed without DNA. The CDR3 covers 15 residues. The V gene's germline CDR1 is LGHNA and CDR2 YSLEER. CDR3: CASSPWKGPTDTQYF.

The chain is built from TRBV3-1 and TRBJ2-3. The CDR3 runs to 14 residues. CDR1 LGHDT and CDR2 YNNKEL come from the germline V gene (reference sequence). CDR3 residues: CASSQDRRANTQYF.

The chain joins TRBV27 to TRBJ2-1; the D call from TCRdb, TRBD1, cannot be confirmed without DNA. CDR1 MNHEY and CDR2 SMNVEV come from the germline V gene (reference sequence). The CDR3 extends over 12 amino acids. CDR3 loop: CAIGLGGGEQFF.

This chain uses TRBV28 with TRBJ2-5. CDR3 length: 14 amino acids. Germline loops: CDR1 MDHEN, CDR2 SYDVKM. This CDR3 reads CASTALDGQETQYF.

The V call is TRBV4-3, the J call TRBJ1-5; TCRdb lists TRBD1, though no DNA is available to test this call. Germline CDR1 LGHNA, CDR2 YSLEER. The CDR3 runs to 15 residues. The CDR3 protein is CASSQGTAANQPQHF.

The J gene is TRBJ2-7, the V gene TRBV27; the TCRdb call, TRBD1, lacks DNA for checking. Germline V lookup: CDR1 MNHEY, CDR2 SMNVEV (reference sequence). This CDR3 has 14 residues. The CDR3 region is CASSSTGAGYEQYF.

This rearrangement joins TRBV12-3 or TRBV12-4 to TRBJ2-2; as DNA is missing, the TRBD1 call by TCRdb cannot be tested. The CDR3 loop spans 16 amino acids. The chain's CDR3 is CASRTDKTSNTGELFF.

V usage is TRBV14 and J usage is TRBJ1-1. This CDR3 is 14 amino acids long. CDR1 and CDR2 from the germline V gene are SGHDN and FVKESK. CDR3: CASSQRGGNTEAFF.

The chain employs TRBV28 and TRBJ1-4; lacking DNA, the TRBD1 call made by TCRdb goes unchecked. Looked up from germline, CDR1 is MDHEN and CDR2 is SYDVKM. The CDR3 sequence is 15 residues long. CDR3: CASSRRTATNEKLFF. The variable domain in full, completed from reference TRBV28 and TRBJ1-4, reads DVKVTQSSRYLVKRTGEKVFLECVQDMDHENMFWYRQDPGLGLRLIYFSYDVKMKEKGDIPEGYSVSREKKERFSLILESASTNQTSMYLCASSRRTATNEKLFFGSGTQLSVL.

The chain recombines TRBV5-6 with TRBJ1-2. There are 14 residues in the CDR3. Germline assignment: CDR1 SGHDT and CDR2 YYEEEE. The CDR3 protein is CASSLAGGYYGYTF.

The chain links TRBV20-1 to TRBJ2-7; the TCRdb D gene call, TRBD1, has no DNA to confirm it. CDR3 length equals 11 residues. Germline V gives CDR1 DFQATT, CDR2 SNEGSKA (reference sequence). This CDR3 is CSASGGYEQYF.

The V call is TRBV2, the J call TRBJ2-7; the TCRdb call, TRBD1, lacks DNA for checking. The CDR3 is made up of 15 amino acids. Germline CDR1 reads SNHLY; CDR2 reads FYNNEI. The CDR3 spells CASSVGGTSGYEQYF.

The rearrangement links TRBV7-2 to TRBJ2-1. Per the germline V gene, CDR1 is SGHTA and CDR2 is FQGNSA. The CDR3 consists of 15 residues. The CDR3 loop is CASSSSVTTYNEQFF.

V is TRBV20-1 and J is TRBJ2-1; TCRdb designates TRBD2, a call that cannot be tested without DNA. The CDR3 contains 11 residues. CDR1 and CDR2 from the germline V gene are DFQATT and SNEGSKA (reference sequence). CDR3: CSAKLVDEQFF.